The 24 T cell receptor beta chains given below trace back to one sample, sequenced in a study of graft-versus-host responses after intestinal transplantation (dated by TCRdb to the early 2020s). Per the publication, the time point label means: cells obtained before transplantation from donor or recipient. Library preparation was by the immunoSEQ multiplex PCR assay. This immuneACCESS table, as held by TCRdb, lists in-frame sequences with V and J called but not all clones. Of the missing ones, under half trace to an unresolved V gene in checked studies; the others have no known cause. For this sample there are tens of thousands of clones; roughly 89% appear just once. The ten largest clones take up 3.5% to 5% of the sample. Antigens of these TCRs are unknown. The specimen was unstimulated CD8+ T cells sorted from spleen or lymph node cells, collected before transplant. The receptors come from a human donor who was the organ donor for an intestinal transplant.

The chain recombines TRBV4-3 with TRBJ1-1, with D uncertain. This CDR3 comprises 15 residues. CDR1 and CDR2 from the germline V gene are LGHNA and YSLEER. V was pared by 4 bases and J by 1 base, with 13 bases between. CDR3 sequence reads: CASSLWLASNTEAFF. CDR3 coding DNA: TGCGCCAGCAGCCTATGGTTAGCTTCGAACACTGAAGCTTTCTTT.

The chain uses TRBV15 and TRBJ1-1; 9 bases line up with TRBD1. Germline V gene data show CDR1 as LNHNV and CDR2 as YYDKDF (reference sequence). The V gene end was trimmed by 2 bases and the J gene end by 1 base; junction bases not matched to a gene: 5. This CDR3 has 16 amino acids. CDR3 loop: CATSRYRQGENTEAFF. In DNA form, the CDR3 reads TGTGCCACCAGCAGATACCGACAGGGGGAGAACACTGAAGCTTTCTTT.

The CDR3 protein is CASSPAQTGEAEAFF. CDR3 nucleotides: TGTGCCAGCAGCCCGGCGCAAACGGGGGAGGCTGAAGCTTTCTTT. V and J are TRBV13 and TRBJ1-1; the D gene is possibly TRBD1 (5 bases). Germline V lookup: CDR1 PRHDT, CDR2 FYEKMQ (reference sequence). The V end was cut by 5 bases, the J end by 6 bases, with 19 bases between. The CDR3 has 15 residues.

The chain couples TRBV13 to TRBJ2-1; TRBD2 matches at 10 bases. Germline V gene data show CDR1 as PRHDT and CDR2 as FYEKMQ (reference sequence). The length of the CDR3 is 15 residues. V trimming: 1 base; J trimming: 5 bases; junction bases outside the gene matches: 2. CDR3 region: CASSLAAGGDNEQFF. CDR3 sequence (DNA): TGTGCCAGCAGCTTAGCAGCGGGGGGGGACAATGAGCAGTTCTTC.

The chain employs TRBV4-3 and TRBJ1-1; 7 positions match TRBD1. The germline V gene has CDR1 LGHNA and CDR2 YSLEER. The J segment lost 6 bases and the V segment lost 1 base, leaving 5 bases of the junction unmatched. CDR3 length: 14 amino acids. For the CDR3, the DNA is TGCGCCAGCAGCCAAGGGGCCAGGGGGGCTGAAGCTTTCTTT. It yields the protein CASSQGARGAEAFF.

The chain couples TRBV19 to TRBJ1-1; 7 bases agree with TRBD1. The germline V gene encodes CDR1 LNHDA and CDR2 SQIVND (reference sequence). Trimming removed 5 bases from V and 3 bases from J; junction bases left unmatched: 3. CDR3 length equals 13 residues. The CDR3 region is CASSPTGDTEAFF. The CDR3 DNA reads TGTGCCAGTAGTCCTACAGGGGACACTGAAGCTTTCTTT.

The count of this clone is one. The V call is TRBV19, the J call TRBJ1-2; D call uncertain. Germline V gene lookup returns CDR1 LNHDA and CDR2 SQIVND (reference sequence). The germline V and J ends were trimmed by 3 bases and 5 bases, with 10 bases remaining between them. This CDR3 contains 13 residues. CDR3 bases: TGTGCCAGTAGTATTCGGGTAAATTATGGCTACACCTTC. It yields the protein CASSIRVNYGYTF.

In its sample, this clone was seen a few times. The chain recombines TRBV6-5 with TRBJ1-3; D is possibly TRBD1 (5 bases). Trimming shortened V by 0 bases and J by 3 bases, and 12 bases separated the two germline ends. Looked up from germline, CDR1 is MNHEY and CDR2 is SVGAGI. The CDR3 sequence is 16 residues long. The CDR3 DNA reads TGTGCCAGCAGTTACTCGTTAGGGGAAGGTGGAAACACCATATATTTT. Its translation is CASSYSLGEGGNTIYF.

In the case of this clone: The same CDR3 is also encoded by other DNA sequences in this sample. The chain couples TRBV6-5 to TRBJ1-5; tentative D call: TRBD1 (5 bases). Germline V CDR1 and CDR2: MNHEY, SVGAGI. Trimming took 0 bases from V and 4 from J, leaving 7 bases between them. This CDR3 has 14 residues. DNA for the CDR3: TGTGCCAGCAGTTACTCAAGGGGTAATCAGCCCCAGCATTTT. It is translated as CASSYSRGNQPQHF.

This CDR3 reads CASSPGQMNTEAFF. The CDR3 DNA follows: TGTGCCAGCAGCCCCGGACAGATGAACACTGAAGCTTTCTTT. The chain uses TRBV7-6 and TRBJ1-1; possibly TRBD1 for D (6 bases). In germline, CDR1 is SGHVS, CDR2 FNYEAQ. The CDR3 is 14 residues long. Trimming removed 5 bases at V and 0 bases at J, with 10 bases between. Looking up the rest from reference TRBV7-6 and TRBJ1-1 gives the full variable domain: GAGVSQSPRYKVTKRGQDVALRCDPISGHVSLYWYRQALGQGPEFLTYFNYEAQQDKSGLPNDRFSAERPEGSISTLTIQRTEQRDSAMYRCASSPGQMNTEAFFGQGTRLTVV.

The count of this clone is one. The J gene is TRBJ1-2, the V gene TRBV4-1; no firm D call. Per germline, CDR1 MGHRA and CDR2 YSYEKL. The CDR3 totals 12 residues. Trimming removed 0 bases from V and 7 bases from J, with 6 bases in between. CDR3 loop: CASSQDRGGYTF. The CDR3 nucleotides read TGCGCCAGCAGCCAAGATCGAGGTGGCTACACCTTC.

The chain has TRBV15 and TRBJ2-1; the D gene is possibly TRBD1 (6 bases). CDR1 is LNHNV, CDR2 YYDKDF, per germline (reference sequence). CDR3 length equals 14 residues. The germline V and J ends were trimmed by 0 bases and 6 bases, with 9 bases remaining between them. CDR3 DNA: TGTGCCACCAGCAGAGATCAGGGGCTCAATGAGCAGTTCTTC. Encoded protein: CATSRDQGLNEQFF.

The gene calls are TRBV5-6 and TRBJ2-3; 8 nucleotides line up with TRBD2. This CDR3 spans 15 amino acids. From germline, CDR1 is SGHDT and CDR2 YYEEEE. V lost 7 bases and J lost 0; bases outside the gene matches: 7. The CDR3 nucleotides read TGTGCCAGCGTAGACTCTAGCGGGAGCACAGATACGCAGTATTTT. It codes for CASVDSSGSTDTQYF.

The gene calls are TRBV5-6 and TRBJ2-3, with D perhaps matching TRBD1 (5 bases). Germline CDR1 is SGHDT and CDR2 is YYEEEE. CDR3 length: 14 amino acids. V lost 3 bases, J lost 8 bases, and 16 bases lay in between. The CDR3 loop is CASSSLEQAPTQYF. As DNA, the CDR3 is TGTGCCAGCAGCTCTTTAGAACAGGCTCCTACGCAGTATTTT.

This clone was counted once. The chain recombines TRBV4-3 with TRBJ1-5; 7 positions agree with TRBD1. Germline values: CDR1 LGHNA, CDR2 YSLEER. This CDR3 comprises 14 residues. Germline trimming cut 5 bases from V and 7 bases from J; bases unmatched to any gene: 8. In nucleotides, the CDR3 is TGCGCCAGCAGCTCCGGACAGGCGCTGCAGCCCCAGCATTTT. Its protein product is CASSSGQALQPQHF.

The CDR3: CASKPDRGLPNTEAFF. The CDR3 nucleotides are TGTGCCAGTAAACCAGACAGGGGGCTTCCGAACACTGAAGCTTTCTTT. The chain employs TRBV19 and TRBJ1-1; 10 positions agree with TRBD1. The CDR3 contains 16 residues. The V segment lost 7 bases and the J segment 1 base; nucleotides outside the gene matches: 9. The germline V gene encodes CDR1 LNHDA and CDR2 SQIVND (reference sequence).

The CDR3 is CASSGYGQPNTEAFF. CDR3 in DNA: TGTGCCAGCAGCGGCTATGGACAGCCGAACACTGAAGCTTTCTTT. The chain is built from TRBV11-2 and TRBJ1-1; TRBD1 might be the D (6 bases). The CDR3 has 15 amino acids. Trimming stripped 5 bases from V and 1 base from J, with 14 bases between. Germline V lookup: CDR1 SGHAT, CDR2 FQNNGV.

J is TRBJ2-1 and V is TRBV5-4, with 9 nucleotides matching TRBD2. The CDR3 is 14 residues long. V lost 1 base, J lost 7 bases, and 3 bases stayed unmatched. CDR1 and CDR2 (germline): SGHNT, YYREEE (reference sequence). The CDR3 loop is CASSLLGLANEQFF. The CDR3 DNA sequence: TGTGCCAGCAGCTTGTTAGGACTAGCGAATGAGCAGTTCTTC.

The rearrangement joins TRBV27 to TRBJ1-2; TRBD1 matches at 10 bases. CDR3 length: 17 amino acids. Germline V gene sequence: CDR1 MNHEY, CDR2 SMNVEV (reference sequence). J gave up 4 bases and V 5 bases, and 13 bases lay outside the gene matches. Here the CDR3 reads CASSTVPRGQGTYGYTF. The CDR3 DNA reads TGTGCCAGCAGTACCGTACCCCGGGGACAGGGGACCTATGGCTACACCTTC.

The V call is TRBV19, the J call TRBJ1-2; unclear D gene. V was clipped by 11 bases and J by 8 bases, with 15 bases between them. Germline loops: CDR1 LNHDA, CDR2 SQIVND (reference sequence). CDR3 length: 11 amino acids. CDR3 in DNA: TGTGCCGGCCTCCGGGATGGGGGCTACACCTTC. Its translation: CAGLRDGGYTF.

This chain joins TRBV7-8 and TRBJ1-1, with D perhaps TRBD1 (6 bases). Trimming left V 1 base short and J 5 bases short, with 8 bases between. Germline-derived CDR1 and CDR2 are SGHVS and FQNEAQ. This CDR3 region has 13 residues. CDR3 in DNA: TGTGCCAGCAGCTTAGGGACAGTAACTGAAGCTTTCTTT. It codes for CASSLGTVTEAFF.

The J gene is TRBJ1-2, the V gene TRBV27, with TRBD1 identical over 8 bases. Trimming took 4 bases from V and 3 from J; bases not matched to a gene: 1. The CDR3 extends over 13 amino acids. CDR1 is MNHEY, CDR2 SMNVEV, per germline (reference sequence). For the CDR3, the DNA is TGTGCCAGCAGTTCGACAGGGGACTATGGCTACACCTTC. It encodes CASSSTGDYGYTF.

This CDR3 reads CASSWWGAEQYV. DNA for the CDR3: TGTGCCAGCAGCTGGTGGGGAGCTGAGCAGTACGTC. V gene TRBV7-9 combines with J gene TRBJ2-7, with a weak D call TRBD2 (5 bases). In germline, CDR1 is SEHNR, CDR2 FQNEAQ (reference sequence). Trimming cost V 4 bases and J 7 bases, with 11 bases left between them. The CDR3 is 12 residues long.

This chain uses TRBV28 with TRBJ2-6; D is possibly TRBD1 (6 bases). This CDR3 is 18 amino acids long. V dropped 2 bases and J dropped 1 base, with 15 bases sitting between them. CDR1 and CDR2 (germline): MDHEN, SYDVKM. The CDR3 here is CASSLLAQGSSGANVLTF. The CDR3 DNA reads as TGTGCCAGCAGTTTACTTGCCCAGGGGAGTTCTGGGGCCAACGTCCTGACTTTC.